This T cell receptor (beta chain) was recorded in a study of shared clonotypes between healthy human individuals. The study, taken as a whole, reports: Naive subsets tended to show greater estimated richness than memory subsets.

V was cut by 1 base and J by 7 bases, with 11 bases left in between. Germline V CDR1 and CDR2: MNHEY, SVGAGI. The CDR3 totals 13 residues. As defined, naive CD8 cells were CD45RO-negative and positively selected for CCR7, with terminally differentiated effector memory CD45RA+ cells excluded. As for this clone: Its matching antigen is unknown.

Sequencing was performed with immunoSEQ multiplex PCR; in TCRdb, only in-frame clones are kept and a portion is missing. The repertoire holds around 610,000 clones, with roughly 95% as singletons. The chain has TRBV6-5 and TRBJ2-7; maybe TRBD2 (5 bases). The sequenced sample was naive CD8+ T cells sorted from blood. The source is a woman between 25 and 40 years old in good health. For the CDR3, the DNA is TGTGCCAGCAGTTACTTCCTAGCTGATGAGCAGTACTTC. Protein sequence: CASSYFLADEQYF.